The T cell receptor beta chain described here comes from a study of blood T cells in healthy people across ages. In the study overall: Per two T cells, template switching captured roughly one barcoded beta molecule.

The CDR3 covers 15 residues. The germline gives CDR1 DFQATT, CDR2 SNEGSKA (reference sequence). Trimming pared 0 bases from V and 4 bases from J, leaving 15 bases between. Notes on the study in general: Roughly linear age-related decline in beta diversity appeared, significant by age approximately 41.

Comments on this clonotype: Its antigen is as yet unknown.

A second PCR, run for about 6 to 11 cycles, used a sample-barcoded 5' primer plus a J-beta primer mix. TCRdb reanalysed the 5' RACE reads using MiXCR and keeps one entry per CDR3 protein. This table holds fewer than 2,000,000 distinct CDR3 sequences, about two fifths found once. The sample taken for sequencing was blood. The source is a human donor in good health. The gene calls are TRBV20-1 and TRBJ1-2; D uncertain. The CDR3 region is CSARDGKHEVYGYTF. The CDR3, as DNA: TGCAGTGCTAGAGATGGGAAACATGAGGTCTATGGCTACACCTTC.